This record looks at one T cell receptor beta chain sequence and its context. The target antigen is unknown. The sample comes from a study of shared clonotypes between healthy human individuals. About the research overall: CD8 memory received one plate per donor, CD8 naive two, CD4 memory three and CD4 naive three. Study-wide results and limits: A handful of donors shared about 5% of their naive CD4 clonotypes.

The data were produced by immunoSEQ multiplex PCR, yet TCRdb's version contains in-frame clones alone and is incomplete. The data show around 2.1 million clones, 93% seen once. The length of the CDR3 is 14 residues. V shed 5 bases and J shed 7 bases, with 14 bases lying between them. Germline CDR1 reads SGHAT; CDR2 reads FQNNGV. The naive CD8 population came from CD45RO-negative cells selected for CCR7, without terminally differentiated effector memory CD45RA+ cells. The specimen sequenced was naive CD8+ T cells from PBMCs. This receptor was taken from a man between 18 and 35 years old in good health. Some clones in this sample may be carry-over from other donors' samples. V is TRBV11-2 and J is TRBJ1-4; D not resolved. The CDR3 spells CASSHQAIAEKLFF. The DNA of the CDR3 is TGTGCCAGCAGCCATCAGGCGATAGCTGAAAAACTGTTTTTT.